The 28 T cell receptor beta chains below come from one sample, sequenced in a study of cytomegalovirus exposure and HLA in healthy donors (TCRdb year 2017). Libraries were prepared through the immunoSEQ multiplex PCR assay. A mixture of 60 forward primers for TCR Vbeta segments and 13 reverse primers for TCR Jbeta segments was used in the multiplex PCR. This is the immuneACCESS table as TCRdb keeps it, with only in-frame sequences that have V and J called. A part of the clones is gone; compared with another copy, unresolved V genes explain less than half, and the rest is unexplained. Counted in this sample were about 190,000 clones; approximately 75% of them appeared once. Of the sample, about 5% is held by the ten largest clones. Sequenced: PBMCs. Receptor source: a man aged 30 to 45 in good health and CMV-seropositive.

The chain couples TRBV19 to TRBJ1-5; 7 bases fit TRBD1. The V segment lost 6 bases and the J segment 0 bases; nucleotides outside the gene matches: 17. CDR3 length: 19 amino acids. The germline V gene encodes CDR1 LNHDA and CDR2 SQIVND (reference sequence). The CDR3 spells CASSSTGQALSYSNQPQHF. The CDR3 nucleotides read TGTGCCAGTAGCAGCACCGGACAGGCTTTGTCTTATAGCAATCAGCCCCAGCATTTT.

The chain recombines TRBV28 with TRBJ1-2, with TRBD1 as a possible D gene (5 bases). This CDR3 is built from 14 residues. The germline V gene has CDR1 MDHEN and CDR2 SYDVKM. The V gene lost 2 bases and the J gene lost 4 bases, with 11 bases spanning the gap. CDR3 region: CASSLGARFYGYTF. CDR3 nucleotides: TGTGCCAGCAGTTTAGGGGCAAGGTTCTATGGCTACACCTTC.

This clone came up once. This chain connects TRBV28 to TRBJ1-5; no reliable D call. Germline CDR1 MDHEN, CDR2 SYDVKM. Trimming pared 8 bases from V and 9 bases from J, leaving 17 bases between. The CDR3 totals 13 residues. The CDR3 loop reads CASRLDRGRPQHF. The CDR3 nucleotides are TGTGCCAGCCGACTGGACCGGGGAAGGCCCCAGCATTTT.

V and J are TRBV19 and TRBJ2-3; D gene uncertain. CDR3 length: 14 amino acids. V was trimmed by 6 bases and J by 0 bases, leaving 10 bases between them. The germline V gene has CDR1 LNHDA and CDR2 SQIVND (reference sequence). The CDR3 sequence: CASRRDSSTDTQYF. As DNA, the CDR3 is TGTGCCAGTAGGAGAGACTCTAGCACAGATACGCAGTATTTT.

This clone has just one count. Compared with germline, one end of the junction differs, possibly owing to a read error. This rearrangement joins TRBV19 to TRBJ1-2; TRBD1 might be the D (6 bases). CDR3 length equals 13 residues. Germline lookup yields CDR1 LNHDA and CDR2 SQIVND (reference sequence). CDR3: CASSSGQGSWMNF. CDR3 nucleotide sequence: TGTGCCAGTAGTTCGGGGCAGGGGAGCTGGATGAACTTC.

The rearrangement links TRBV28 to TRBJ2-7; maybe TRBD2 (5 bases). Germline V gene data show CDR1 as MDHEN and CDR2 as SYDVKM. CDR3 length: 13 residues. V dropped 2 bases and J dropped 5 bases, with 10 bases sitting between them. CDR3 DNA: TGTGCCAGCAGTTTACCGGGGTACGACGAGCAGTACTTC. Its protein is CASSLPGYDEQYF. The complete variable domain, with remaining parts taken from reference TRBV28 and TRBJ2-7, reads DVKVTQSSRYLVKRTGEKVFLECVQDMDHENMFWYRQDPGLGLRLIYFSYDVKMKEKGDIPEGYSVSREKKERFSLILESASTNQTSMYLCASSLPGYDEQYFGPGTRLTVT.

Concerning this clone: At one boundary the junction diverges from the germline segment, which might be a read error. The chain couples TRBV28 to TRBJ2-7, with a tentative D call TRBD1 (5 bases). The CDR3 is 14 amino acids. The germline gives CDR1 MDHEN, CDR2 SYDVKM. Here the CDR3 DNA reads TGTGCCAACAGTTTAAGGCAGGGATTGAGCGAGCAGTACTTC. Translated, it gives CANSLRQGLSEQYF.

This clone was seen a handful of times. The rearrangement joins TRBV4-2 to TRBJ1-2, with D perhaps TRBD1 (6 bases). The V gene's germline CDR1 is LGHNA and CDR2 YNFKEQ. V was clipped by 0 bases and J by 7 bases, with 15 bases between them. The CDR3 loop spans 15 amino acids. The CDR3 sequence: CASSQDPGGLSGYTF. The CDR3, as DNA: TGTGCCAGCAGCCAAGATCCGGGGGGGCTAAGTGGCTACACCTTC.

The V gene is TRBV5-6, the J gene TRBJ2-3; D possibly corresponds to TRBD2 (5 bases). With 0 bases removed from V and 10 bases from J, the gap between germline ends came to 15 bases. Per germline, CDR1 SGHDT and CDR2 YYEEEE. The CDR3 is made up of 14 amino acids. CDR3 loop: CASSLGRSGDSQYF. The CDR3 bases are TGTGCCAGCAGCTTGGGGAGGAGTGGCGACTCGCAGTATTTT.

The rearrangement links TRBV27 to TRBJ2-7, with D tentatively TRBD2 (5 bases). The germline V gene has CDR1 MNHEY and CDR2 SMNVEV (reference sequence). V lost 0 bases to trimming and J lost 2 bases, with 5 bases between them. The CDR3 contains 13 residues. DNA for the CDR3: TGTGCCAGCAGTTTATCTAGCGCCTACGAGCAGTACTTC. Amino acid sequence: CASSLSSAYEQYF.

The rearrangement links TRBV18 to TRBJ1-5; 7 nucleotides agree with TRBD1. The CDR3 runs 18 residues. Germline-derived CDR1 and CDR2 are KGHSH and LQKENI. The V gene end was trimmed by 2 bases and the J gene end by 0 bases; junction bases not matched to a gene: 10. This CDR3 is CASSPSQGMGHSNQPQHF. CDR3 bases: TGTGCCAGCTCACCATCACAGGGGATGGGGCATAGCAATCAGCCCCAGCATTTT.

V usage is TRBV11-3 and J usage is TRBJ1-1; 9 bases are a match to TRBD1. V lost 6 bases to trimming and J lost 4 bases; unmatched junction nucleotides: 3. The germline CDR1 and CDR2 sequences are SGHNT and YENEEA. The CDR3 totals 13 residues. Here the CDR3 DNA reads TGTGCCAGCAGTTTGACAGGGGGCACTGAAGCTTTCTTT. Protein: CASSLTGGTEAFF.

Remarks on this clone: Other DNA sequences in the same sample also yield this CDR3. The chain's CDR3 is CATSRDRGSYEQYF. The DNA for the CDR3 is TGTGCCACCAGCAGAGATCGGGGGTCCTACGAGCAGTACTTC. V gene TRBV15 combines with J gene TRBJ2-7; possibly TRBD2 for D (6 bases). Trimming stripped 0 bases from V and 1 base from J, with 7 bases between. CDR3 length: 14 amino acids. Germline CDR1 is LNHNV and CDR2 is YYDKDF (reference sequence). The complete variable domain, with remaining parts taken from reference TRBV15 and TRBJ2-7, reads DAMVIQNPRYQVTQFGKPVTLSCSQTLNHNVMYWYQQKSSQAPKLLFHYYDKDFNNEADTPDNFQSRRPNTSFCFLDIRSPGLGDTAMYLCATSRDRGSYEQYFGPGTRLTVT.

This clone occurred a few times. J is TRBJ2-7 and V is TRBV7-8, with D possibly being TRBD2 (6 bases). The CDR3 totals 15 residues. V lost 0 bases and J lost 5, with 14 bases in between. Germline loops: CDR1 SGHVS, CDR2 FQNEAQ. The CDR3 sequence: CASSLAGHGGNEQYF. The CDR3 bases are TGTGCCAGCAGCTTAGCCGGCCACGGGGGTAACGAGCAGTACTTC. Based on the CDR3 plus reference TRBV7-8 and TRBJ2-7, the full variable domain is GAGVSQSPRYKVAKRGQDVALRCDPISGHVSLFWYQQALGQGPEFLTYFQNEAQLDKSGLPSDRFFAERPEGSVSTLKIQRTQQEDSAVYLCASSLAGHGGNEQYFGPGTRLTVT.

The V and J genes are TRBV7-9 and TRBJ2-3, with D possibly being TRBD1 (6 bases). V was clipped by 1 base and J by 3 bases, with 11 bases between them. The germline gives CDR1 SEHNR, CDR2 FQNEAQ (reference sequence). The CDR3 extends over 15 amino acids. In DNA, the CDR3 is TGTGCCAGCAGCTTAGTACAGGGTAGAACAGATACGCAGTATTTT. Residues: CASSLVQGRTDTQYF.

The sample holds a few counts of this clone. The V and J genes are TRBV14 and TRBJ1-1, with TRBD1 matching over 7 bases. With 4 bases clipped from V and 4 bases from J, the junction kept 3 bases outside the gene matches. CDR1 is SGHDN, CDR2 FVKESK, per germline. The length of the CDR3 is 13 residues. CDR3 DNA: TGTGCCAGCAGCCTACAGGGGCTCACTGAAGCTTTCTTT. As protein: CASSLQGLTEAFF.

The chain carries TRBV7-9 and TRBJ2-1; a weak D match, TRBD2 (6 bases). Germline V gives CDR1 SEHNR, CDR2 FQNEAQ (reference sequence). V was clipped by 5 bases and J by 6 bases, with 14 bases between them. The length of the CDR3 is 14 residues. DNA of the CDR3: TGTGCCAGCAGCCCCTTGGAGGGTCGCAATGAGCAGTTCTTC. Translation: CASSPLEGRNEQFF.

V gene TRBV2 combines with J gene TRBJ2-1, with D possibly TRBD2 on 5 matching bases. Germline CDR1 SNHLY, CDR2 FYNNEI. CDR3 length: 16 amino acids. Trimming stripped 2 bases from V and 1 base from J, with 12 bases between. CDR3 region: CASSERRAPSYNEQFF. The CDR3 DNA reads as TGTGCCAGCAGTGAACGGCGGGCACCTTCCTACAATGAGCAGTTCTTC.

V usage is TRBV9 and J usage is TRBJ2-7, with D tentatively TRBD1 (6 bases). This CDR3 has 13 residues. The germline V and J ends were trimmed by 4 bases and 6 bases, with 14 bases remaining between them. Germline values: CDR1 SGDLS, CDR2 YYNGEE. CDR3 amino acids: CASSKGGDPEQYF. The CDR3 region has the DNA TGTGCCAGCAGCAAAGGGGGTGACCCCGAGCAGTACTTC.

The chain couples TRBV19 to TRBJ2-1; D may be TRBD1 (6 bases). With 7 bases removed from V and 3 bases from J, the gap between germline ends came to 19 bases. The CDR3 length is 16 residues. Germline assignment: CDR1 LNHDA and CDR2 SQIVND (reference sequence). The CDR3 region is CASTEAWDILYNEQFF. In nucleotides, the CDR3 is TGTGCCAGTACCGAGGCATGGGACATCCTCTACAATGAGCAGTTCTTC.

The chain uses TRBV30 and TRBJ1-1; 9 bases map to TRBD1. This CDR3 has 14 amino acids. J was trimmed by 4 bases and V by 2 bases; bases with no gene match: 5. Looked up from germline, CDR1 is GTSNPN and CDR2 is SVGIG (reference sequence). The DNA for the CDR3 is TGTGCCTGGAGTACGGGACAGGGAATCACTGAAGCTTTCTTT. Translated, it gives CAWSTGQGITEAFF.

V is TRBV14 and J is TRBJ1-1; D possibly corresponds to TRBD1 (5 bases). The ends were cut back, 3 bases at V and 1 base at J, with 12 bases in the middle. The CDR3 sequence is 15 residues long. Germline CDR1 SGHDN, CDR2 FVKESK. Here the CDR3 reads CASSQPHTGNTEAFF. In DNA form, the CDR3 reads TGTGCCAGCAGCCAGCCCCATACAGGGAACACTGAAGCTTTCTTT.

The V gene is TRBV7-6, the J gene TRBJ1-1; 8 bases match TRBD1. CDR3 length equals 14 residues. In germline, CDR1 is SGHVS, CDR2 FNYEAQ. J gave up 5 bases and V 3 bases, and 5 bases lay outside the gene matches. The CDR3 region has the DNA TGTGCCAGCAGCTTCCAGGGGGCGAGGACTGAAGCTTTCTTT. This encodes CASSFQGARTEAFF. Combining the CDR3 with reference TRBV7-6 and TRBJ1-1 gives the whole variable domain GAGVSQSPRYKVTKRGQDVALRCDPISGHVSLYWYRQALGQGPEFLTYFNYEAQQDKSGLPNDRFSAERPEGSISTLTIQRTEQRDSAMYRCASSFQGARTEAFFGQGTRLTVV.

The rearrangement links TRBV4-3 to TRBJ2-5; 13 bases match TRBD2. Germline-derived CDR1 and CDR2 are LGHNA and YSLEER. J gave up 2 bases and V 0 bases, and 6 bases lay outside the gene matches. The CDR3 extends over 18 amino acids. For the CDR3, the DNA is TGCGCCAGCAGCCAAGACCCCCCGGGACTAGCGGGACAAGAGACCCAGTACTTC. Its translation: CASSQDPPGLAGQETQYF.

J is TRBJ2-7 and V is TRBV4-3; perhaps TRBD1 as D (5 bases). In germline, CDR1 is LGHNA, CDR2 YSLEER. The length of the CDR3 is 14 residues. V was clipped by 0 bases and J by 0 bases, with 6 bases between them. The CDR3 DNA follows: TGCGCCAGCAGCCAAGATCAGGGCTCCTACGAGCAGTACTTC. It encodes CASSQDQGSYEQYF.

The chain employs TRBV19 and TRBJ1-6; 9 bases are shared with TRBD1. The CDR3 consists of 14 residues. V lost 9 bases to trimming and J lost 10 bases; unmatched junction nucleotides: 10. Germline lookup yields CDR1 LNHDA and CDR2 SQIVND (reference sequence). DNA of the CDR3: TGTGCCAGCAGGGGGGGGACAGGGAGCTCACCCCTCCACTTT. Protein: CASRGGTGSSPLHF.

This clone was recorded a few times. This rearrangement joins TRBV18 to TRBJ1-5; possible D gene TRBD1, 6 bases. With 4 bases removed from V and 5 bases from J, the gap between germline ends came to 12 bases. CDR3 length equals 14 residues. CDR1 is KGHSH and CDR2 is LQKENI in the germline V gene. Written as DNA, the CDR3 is TGTGCCAGCTCACTCAGGGGTTTGGATCAGCCCCAGCATTTT. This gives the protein CASSLRGLDQPQHF.

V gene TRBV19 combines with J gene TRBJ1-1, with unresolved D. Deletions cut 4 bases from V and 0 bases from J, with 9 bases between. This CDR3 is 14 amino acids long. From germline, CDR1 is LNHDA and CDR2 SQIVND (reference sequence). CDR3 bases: TGTGCCAGTAGTAGAGCCTTTATGAACACTGAAGCTTTCTTT. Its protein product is CASSRAFMNTEAFF. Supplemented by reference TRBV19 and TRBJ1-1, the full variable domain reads DGGITQSPKYLFRKEGQNVTLSCEQNLNHDAMYWYRQDPGQGLRLIYYSQIVNDFQKGDIAEGYSVSREKKESFPLTVTSAQKNPTAFYLCASSRAFMNTEAFFGQGTRLTVV.